These T cell receptor beta chains were read from a single sample in a study of T-cell memory formation after mild COVID-19. TCRdb re-analysed the 5' RACE reads in MiXCR, keeping a single row per CDR3 protein. The sample includes approximately 250,000 distinct CDR3 sequences, 15% to 20% of them seen just once. Material: PBMCs or a T cell subset sorted from them (not recorded which). These receptors were taken from a man younger than 35 who had mild COVID-19 (a few samples of this study predate the infection). Cell type and time point are not known. CDR3s include the opening cysteine and the closing phenylalanine or tryptophan.

V: TRBV6-2/TRBV6-3; CDR3: CASRTGTNQPQHF
V: TRBV4-1; CDR3: CASSPGLAGAPWAQYF
V: TRBV7-9; CDR3: CASSLGGGRSSYEQYF
V: TRBV3-1; CDR3: CASSHVNYGYTF
V: TRBV10-3; CDR3: CAIRSGTDHNEQFF
V: TRBV5-1; CDR3: CASAGTSGMGEQFF
V: TRBV6-4; CDR3: CASSEQPGQGLGEQFF
V: TRBV20-1; CDR3: CSARVGVEAFF
V: TRBV18; CDR3: CASSAGAVTGSYEQYF
V: TRBV7-2; CDR3: CASSLLAGKDTQYF
V: TRBV15; CDR3: CATSTTGGYETQYF
V: TRBV29-1; CDR3: CSVGPRGTQDTEAFF
V: TRBV4-2; CDR3: CASSQAGSGGNYGYTF
V: TRBV4-2; CDR3: CASSQGRQGHTEAFF
V: TRBV11-1; CDR3: CASSLEDEGESNQPQHF
V: TRBV5-1; CDR3: CASSKDRGRSEKLFF
V: TRBV24-1; CDR3: CATSDHITDTQYF
V: TRBV7-2; CDR3: CASSSRGPTAGEQFF
V: TRBV7-9; CDR3: CASSLEGAQNTEAFF
V: TRBV5-1; CDR3: CASSLGGTGAYEQYF
V: TRBV3-1; CDR3: CASSLLAGGPGDTQYF
V: TRBV4-1; CDR3: CASSFGTGPATEAFF
V: TRBV6-5; CDR3: CASSYDSLNYGYTF
V: TRBV20-1; CDR3: CSASTGVGYGYTF
V: TRBV3-1; CDR3: CASSQVIGVGGSYNEQFF
V: TRBV28; CDR3: CASIESGQGKSLHF
V: TRBV7-6; CDR3: CASSRGRNTIYF
V: TRBV7-9; CDR3: CASSLYSYEQYF
V: TRBV4-1; CDR3: CASSQGAGGSTDTQYF
V: TRBV7-6; CDR3: CASSLDKGGGSTEAFF
V: TRBV12-3/TRBV12-4; CDR3: CASSFSAANEKLFF